The 32 T cell receptor beta chains below were found in one sample sequenced in a study of early T cells in non-severe SARS-CoV-2 infection. TCRdb re-called the 5' RACE reads with MiXCR, one entry per CDR3 protein. The table has roughly 53,000 distinct CDR3 sequences, less than 9.5% seen once; the top ten hold 3.9%. Sequencing was performed on whole blood, taken at baseline. The receptors come from an adult who was a healthcare worker with PCR-confirmed SARS-CoV-2 infection or an uninfected control (not recorded which).

The chain links TRBV13 to TRBJ2-2, with 8 bases that match TRBD1. V lost 5 bases to trimming and J lost 2 bases; unmatched junction nucleotides: 4. Looked up from germline, CDR1 is PRHDT and CDR2 is FYEKMQ (reference sequence). This CDR3 contains 15 residues. The CDR3 nucleotides read TGTGCCAGCAGCATCGGACAGGGTAACACCGGGGAGCTGTTTTTT. It translates to CASSIGQGNTGELFF.

This clonotype was observed at least ten times. The chain carries TRBV24-1 and TRBJ2-3; unclear D gene. CDR1 and CDR2 from the germline V gene are KGHDR and SFDVKD. V was shortened by 2 bases and J by 3 bases, with 11 bases between the two germline ends. The CDR3 totals 15 residues. The CDR3 sequence: CATSDSLTGTDTQYF. The CDR3 nucleotides are TGTGCCACCAGTGATTCCCTTACCGGGACAGATACGCAGTATTTT.

This clonotype was seen repeatedly, ten times or more. This chain links TRBV7-2 with TRBJ1-6; TRBD1 aligns across 10 bases. The CDR3 is 14 residues long. Germline loops: CDR1 SGHTA, CDR2 FQGNSA. J was trimmed by 9 bases and V by 5 bases; bases with no gene match: 4. The CDR3 protein is CASSLRTGGSPLHF. DNA for the CDR3: TGTGCCAGCAGCCTGCGGACAGGGGGTTCACCCCTCCACTTT.

This sequence joins TRBV20-1 and TRBJ2-1, with 10 bases aligning to TRBD2. V shed 6 bases, J shed 7 bases, and the junction held 15 bases outside the gene matches. Germline V gene lookup returns CDR1 DFQATT and CDR2 SNEGSKA (reference sequence). The CDR3 loop spans 16 amino acids. The CDR3: CSAKRAGGPGSNEQFF. Here the CDR3 DNA reads TGCAGTGCCAAACGAGCGGGAGGGCCAGGTAGTAATGAGCAGTTCTTC.

This clonotype was counted between two and nine times. The chain joins TRBV4-2 to TRBJ2-5, with TRBD1 as a possible D gene (5 bases). In germline, CDR1 is LGHNA, CDR2 YNFKEQ. The CDR3 totals 16 residues. V was cut by 6 bases and J by 5 bases, with 22 bases left in between. The CDR3 here is CASSTTATGAPETQYF. CDR3 nucleotide sequence: TGTGCCAGCAGTACCACAGCGACTGGGGCTCCCGAGACCCAGTACTTC.

The chain is built from TRBV5-1 and TRBJ2-2; D is unclear. This CDR3 is 14 amino acids long. Germline V gene sequence: CDR1 SGHRS, CDR2 YFSETQ. Trimming took 2 bases from V and 0 from J, leaving 5 bases between them. Written as DNA, the CDR3 is TGCGCCAGCAGCTTATGGGCGAACACCGGGGAGCTGTTTTTT. Protein product: CASSLWANTGELFF.

This clonotype was picked up one time. This chain joins TRBV2 and TRBJ2-7; TRBD2 aligns across 10 bases. CDR1 SNHLY and CDR2 FYNNEI come from the germline V gene. The CDR3 covers 14 residues. After removal of 1 base from V and 7 bases from J, the junction contained 4 bases not matched to a gene. CDR3 loop: CASSEVAGGVEQYF. The CDR3, as DNA: TGTGCCAGCAGTGAAGTAGCGGGGGGTGTGGAGCAGTACTTC.

This clonotype has ten or more counts. The chain has TRBV9 and TRBJ1-1, with 8 bases aligning to TRBD1. The CDR3 runs to 14 residues. Germline V lookup: CDR1 SGDLS, CDR2 YYNGEE. Trimming at V came to 3 bases and at J to 4 bases, leaving 5 bases not matched to a gene. CDR3 region: CASSGGQGATEAFF. The CDR3 DNA is TGTGCCAGCAGCGGGGGGCAGGGGGCCACTGAAGCTTTCTTT.

Ten or more counts support this clonotype. The rearrangement uses TRBV4-1 and TRBJ1-4; D is perhaps TRBD1 (5 bases). The V gene lost 1 base and the J gene lost 7 bases, with 10 bases spanning the gap. The germline CDR1 and CDR2 sequences are MGHRA and YSYEKL. This CDR3 is built from 14 residues. In nucleotides, the CDR3 is TGCGCCAGCAGCCAAGTGGGGCGTGGTGAAAAACTGTTTTTT. The encoded protein is CASSQVGRGEKLFF.

The table lists this clonotype with a few counts. This chain uses TRBV19 with TRBJ1-3; no clear D gene. The CDR3 sequence is 14 residues long. V was clipped by 4 bases and J by 0 bases, with 7 bases between them. CDR1 is LNHDA, CDR2 SQIVND, per germline (reference sequence). The CDR3: CASSTWGSGNTIYF. CDR3 nucleotide sequence: TGTGCCAGTAGTACCTGGGGCTCTGGAAACACCATATATTTT.

This clonotype was counted at least ten times. The chain recombines TRBV7-6 with TRBJ2-2, with 9 bases matching TRBD1. From germline, CDR1 is SGHVS and CDR2 FNYEAQ. The CDR3 has 16 residues. Trimming cost V 5 bases and J 6 bases; bases outside gene matches: 10. As DNA, the CDR3 is TGTGCCAGCAGCCCAGGAACAGGGGGCTGGGCCGGGGAGCTGTTTTTT. Amino acid sequence: CASSPGTGGWAGELFF.

J is TRBJ2-5 and V is TRBV3-1, with no clear D. This CDR3 comprises 16 residues. V was pared by 3 bases and J by 1 base, with 15 bases between. The germline V gene encodes CDR1 LGHDT and CDR2 YNNKEL (reference sequence). The CDR3 DNA is TGTGCCAGCAGCCATCGAAGGGCAGGCCCCCAAGAGACCCAGTACTTC. This sequence encodes CASSHRRAGPQETQYF.

This clonotype was observed many times. The V and J genes are TRBV29-1 and TRBJ1-1, with D hard to call. The germline V gene encodes CDR1 SQVTM and CDR2 ANQGSEA. This CDR3 spans 10 amino acids. This CDR3 reads CSARNTEAFF. The DNA of the CDR3 is TGCAGTGCTAGGAACACTGAAGCTTTCTTT.

A few counts support this clonotype. The rearrangement uses TRBV3-1 and TRBJ2-5, with D possibly being TRBD1 (7 bases). Germline V CDR1 and CDR2: LGHDT, YNNKEL (reference sequence). There are 13 residues in the CDR3. V was clipped by 5 bases and J by 5 bases, with 12 bases between them. CDR3 loop: CASSDAGGETQYF. Here the CDR3 DNA reads TGTGCCAGCAGCGATGCAGGGGGGGAGACCCAGTACTTC.

This clonotype was seen many times. The chain uses TRBV28 and TRBJ2-5; the D gene is possibly TRBD1 (6 bases). CDR1 is MDHEN, CDR2 SYDVKM, per germline. The CDR3 is made up of 14 amino acids. Trimming removed 3 bases from V and 4 bases from J, with 12 bases in between. In nucleotides, the CDR3 is TGTGCCAGCAGTTTTCGAACAGGGCCAGAGACCCAGTACTTC. It specifies CASSFRTGPETQYF.

This clonotype occurred many times. This chain uses TRBV7-8 with TRBJ2-5; D not certain. The germline gives CDR1 SGHVS, CDR2 FQNEAQ. There are 15 residues in the CDR3. V lost 3 bases and J 2 bases, leaving 13 bases between the germline ends. Here the CDR3 reads CASSLGKKAQETQYF. In nucleotides, the CDR3 is TGTGCCAGCAGCTTGGGGAAGAAGGCGCAAGAGACCCAGTACTTC.

The chain joins TRBV11-3 to TRBJ2-3; possible D gene TRBD2, 5 bases. The CDR3 has 14 amino acids. The germline CDR1 and CDR2 sequences are SGHNT and YENEEA. Trimming shortened V by 1 base and J by 7 bases, and 12 bases separated the two germline ends. The CDR3 protein is CASSLGGQPYTQYF. CDR3 in DNA: TGTGCCAGCAGCTTAGGAGGGCAGCCGTATACGCAGTATTTT.

This chain joins TRBV11-2 and TRBJ1-1; D call uncertain. Between the trimmed V and J ends, which lost 6 bases and 2 bases, there was a span of 10 bases. Germline CDR1 SGHAT, CDR2 FQNNGV. The length of the CDR3 is 13 residues. The CDR3 DNA reads TGTGCCAGCAGGACTTGGGCCAACACTGAAGCTTTCTTT. Its translation is CASRTWANTEAFF.

Many counts were recorded for this clonotype. The gene calls are TRBV20-1 and TRBJ2-3; 8 nucleotides agree with TRBD1. V shed 5 bases, J shed 3 bases, and the junction held 13 bases outside the gene matches. Germline V gene lookup returns CDR1 DFQATT and CDR2 SNEGSKA (reference sequence). The CDR3 totals 16 residues. The CDR3 sequence is CSAGPNAGGGTDTQYF. As DNA, the CDR3 is TGCAGTGCTGGCCCCAATGCAGGGGGCGGGACAGATACGCAGTATTTT.

This clonotype showed up just a few times. J is TRBJ2-3 and V is TRBV24-1; the match to TRBD2 covers 10 bases. V trimming: 3 bases; J trimming: 4 bases; junction bases outside the gene matches: 6. The CDR3 spans 16 residues. Germline-derived CDR1 and CDR2 are KGHDR and SFDVKD. CDR3 sequence: CATSDQPSGRSDTQYF. CDR3 coding DNA: TGTGCCACCAGTGATCAGCCTAGCGGGAGATCAGATACGCAGTATTTT.

This clonotype was detected ten times or more. The chain is built from TRBV9 and TRBJ2-2, with 13 bases matching TRBD2. Trimming at V came to 4 bases and at J to 8 bases, leaving 17 bases not matched to a gene. CDR3 length equals 19 residues. Germline V gene sequence: CDR1 SGDLS, CDR2 YYNGEE. CDR3 residues: CASSPQQGLAGLVGGELFF. The CDR3 DNA reads as TGTGCCAGCAGCCCTCAGCAGGGACTAGCGGGACTAGTAGGAGGGGAGCTGTTTTTT. The full variable domain, its missing parts supplied by reference TRBV9 and TRBJ2-2, is DSGVTQTPKHLITATGQRVTLRCSPRSGDLSVYWYQQSLDQGLQFLIQYYNGEERAKGNILERFSAQQFPDLHSELNLSSLELGDSALYFCASSPQQGLAGLVGGELFFGEGSRLTVL.

The chain uses TRBV21-1 and TRBJ2-5; the table's TRBD1 call for D was not verified on the DNA. TRBV21-1 is a pseudogene segment. The CDR3 covers 15 residues. CDR3 region: CASSNPGPLQETQYF. The DNA of the CDR3 is TGTGCCAGCAGCAACCCGGGACCGTTACAAGAGACCCAGTACTTC.

This clonotype was counted at least ten times. V gene TRBV3-1 combines with J gene TRBJ1-6; D gene uncertain. Germline CDR1 and CDR2: LGHDT and YNNKEL (reference sequence). Trimming left V 3 bases short and J 3 bases short, with 9 bases between. The CDR3 consists of 15 residues. The CDR3 DNA reads TGTGCCAGCAGCCAGGGAGAGATCTATAATTCACCCCTCCACTTT. Translating gives CASSQGEIYNSPLHF.

The V and J genes are TRBV7-9 and TRBJ2-1, with TRBD2 identical over 12 bases. The CDR3 has 15 amino acids. Germline V lookup: CDR1 SEHNR, CDR2 FQNEAQ (reference sequence). Trimming removed 7 bases from V and 9 bases from J; junction bases left unmatched: 10. This CDR3 reads CASNSGLAGNVEQFF. The CDR3 bases are TGTGCCAGCAACTCCGGACTAGCGGGAAATGTTGAGCAGTTCTTC.

In its sample, this clonotype was seen a few times. V and J are TRBV6-2 or TRBV6-3 and TRBJ2-7, with D unresolved. The CDR3 is 14 amino acids. CDR1 is MNHEY, CDR2 SVGEGT, per germline. Trimming left V 8 bases short and J 0 bases short, with 14 bases between. In nucleotides, the CDR3 is TGTGCCAGCCGATACCGGGCAGGCTCCTACGAGCAGTACTTC. As protein: CASRYRAGSYEQYF.

The genes are TRBV6-1 and TRBJ1-1; D perhaps matches TRBD1 (6 bases). Germline V gene sequence: CDR1 MNHNS, CDR2 SASEGT. CDR3 length: 16 amino acids. V was pared by 3 bases and J by 3 bases, with 17 bases between. The CDR3 sequence is CASSDYIQGLYTEAFF. The CDR3 bases are TGTGCCAGCAGTGATTACATACAGGGCTTGTACACTGAAGCTTTCTTT.

The CDR3 bases are TGTGCCAGCAATGAGGGTCAGTTCAGCAATGAGCAGTTCTTC. The encoded protein is CASNEGQFSNEQFF. The J gene is TRBJ2-1, the V gene TRBV6-4, with D perhaps TRBD2 (5 bases). Germline CDR1 reads MRHNA; CDR2 reads SNTAGT. V was cut by 7 bases and J by 6 bases, with 16 bases left in between. CDR3 size: 14 residues.

The chain recombines TRBV28 with TRBJ2-7; the D is unclear. Germline V gene sequence: CDR1 MDHEN, CDR2 SYDVKM. V gave up 5 bases and J gave up 2 bases, with 10 bases separating them. The CDR3 runs to 13 residues. This chain's CDR3 is CASSPSDPYEQYF. The CDR3 region has the DNA TGTGCCAGCAGTCCCTCCGACCCCTACGAGCAGTACTTC.

This clonotype was seen many times. The rearrangement joins TRBV18 to TRBJ2-7, with TRBD1 matching 8 bases. The CDR3 loop spans 13 amino acids. The V gene's germline CDR1 is KGHSH and CDR2 LQKENI. V gave up 1 base and J gave up 4 bases; unmatched junction bases: 0. The CDR3 sequence is CASSPRQGYEQYF. In nucleotides, the CDR3 is TGTGCCAGCTCACCACGACAGGGGTACGAGCAGTACTTC.

This clonotype was seen only a few times. In nucleotides, the CDR3 is TGTGCCAGCAGCCTGGGGCCGGACAGGGGGAACACTGAAGCTTTCTTT. Encoded protein: CASSLGPDRGNTEAFF. The chain is built from TRBV5-5 and TRBJ1-1, with 9 positions matching TRBD1. CDR1 and CDR2 (germline): SGHKS, YYEKEE (reference sequence). After removal of 4 bases from V and 1 base from J, the junction contained 8 bases not matched to a gene. The CDR3 totals 16 residues.

This sequence joins TRBV20-1 and TRBJ2-3, with D perhaps given as TRBD1 or TRBD2 (5 bases each). V dropped 3 bases and J dropped 7 bases, with 23 bases sitting between them. Germline CDR1 DFQATT, CDR2 SNEGSKA (reference sequence). The CDR3 runs 16 residues. The DNA for the CDR3 is TGCAGTGCTAGGGATCAAAACAGCGGTTCGGGGCATACGCAGTATTTT. Encoded protein: CSARDQNSGSGHTQYF.

This clonotype was counted once. The rearrangement uses TRBV7-9 and TRBJ1-1; possibly TRBD1 for D (5 bases). CDR1 is SEHNR and CDR2 is FQNEAQ in the germline V gene (reference sequence). The CDR3 loop spans 14 amino acids. The V gene lost 0 bases and the J gene lost 3 bases, with 8 bases spanning the gap. CDR3: CASSLASGDTEAFF. In nucleotides, the CDR3 is TGTGCCAGCAGCTTAGCCTCGGGGGACACTGAAGCTTTCTTT.